What follows are 12 T cell receptor beta chains derived from one specimen sequenced in a study of B cell selection in AIRE deficiency. Regulatory T cells were sorted as CD4+CD25hiCD127low/negative. Profiled with immunoSEQ multiplex PCR; TCRdb holds only in-frame clones, not every one. This table has roughly 14,000 clones, about 92% appearing once. Sequencing was carried out using Tregs sorted from PBMCs. These receptors were obtained from a human donor with AIRE deficiency.

The chain couples TRBV19 to TRBJ1-5, with a possible D match to TRBD1 (6 bases). CDR3 length: 18 residues. Germline V gene sequence: CDR1 LNHDA, CDR2 SQIVND (reference sequence). With 0 bases removed from V and 2 bases from J, the gap between germline ends came to 17 bases. The CDR3 DNA reads as TGTGCCAGTAGTATAGATCAGGGGAGCTGGTATCGCAATCAGCCCCAGCATTTT. This gives the protein CASSIDQGSWYRNQPQHF.

The chain couples TRBV30 to TRBJ1-4, with 9 bases lining up with TRBD1. The germline V gene has CDR1 GTSNPN and CDR2 SVGIG (reference sequence). The CDR3 length is 18 residues. V gave up 3 bases and J gave up 7 bases; unmatched junction bases: 18. CDR3 nucleotide sequence: TGTGCCTGGAGGAAGCATAAATCCCCGGGACAGGGTCGTGAAAAACTGTTTTTT. It specifies CAWRKHKSPGQGREKLFF.

CDR3 protein: CASSLSGLAVAREQFF. DNA of the CDR3: TGTGCCAGCAGCCTAAGTGGGCTAGCGGTGGCGAGGGAGCAGTTCTTC. V gene TRBV4-2 combines with J gene TRBJ2-1; 7 positions match TRBD2. The CDR3 is 16 amino acids. The germline CDR1 and CDR2 sequences are LGHNA and YNFKEQ. V shed 4 bases and J 10 bases; nucleotides not matched to a gene: 16.

The chain carries TRBV4-2 and TRBJ1-5; 7 bases are a match to TRBD1. The V and J ends lost 1 base and 3 bases, in that order; junction bases with no gene match: 3. The germline CDR1 and CDR2 sequences are LGHNA and YNFKEQ. The length of the CDR3 is 15 residues. The CDR3 coding sequence is TGTGCCAGCAGCCAAGCCACAGGGGCCAATCAGCCCCAGCATTTT. It codes for CASSQATGANQPQHF.

This clone showed up just once. The CDR3 sequence: CASSPVTLQAAHKKYGYTF. CDR3 coding DNA: TGTGCCAGCAGTCCGGTGACGTTACAGGCCGCCCACAAAAAATATGGCTACACCTTC. This chain uses TRBV27 with TRBJ1-2; possibly TRBD1 for D (5 bases). Germline loops: CDR1 MNHEY, CDR2 SMNVEV (reference sequence). Trimming took off 5 bases at V and 5 bases at J, with 30 bases between the two ends. The CDR3 length is 19 residues.

The chain links TRBV6-1 to TRBJ2-7; D unresolved. The V end was cut by 2 bases, the J end by 3 bases, with 8 bases between. Germline V CDR1 and CDR2: MNHNS, SASEGT. The CDR3 loop spans 13 amino acids. Here the CDR3 DNA reads TGTGCCAGCAGTGAACATACGGTCTACGAGCAGTACTTC. Its protein product is CASSEHTVYEQYF.

In DNA, the CDR3 is TGTGCCAGCAGGACAGAAGGAGAGCAGTACTTC. Its protein product is CASRTEGEQYF. The chain is built from TRBV4-2 and TRBJ2-7; tentative D call: TRBD1 (5 bases). V was cut by 6 bases and J by 7 bases, with 10 bases left in between. The length of the CDR3 is 11 residues. CDR1 and CDR2 (germline): LGHNA, YNFKEQ.

This clone has a handful of counts. This chain connects TRBV10-3 to TRBJ1-2; D perhaps matches TRBD1 (5 bases). Germline CDR1 is ENHRY and CDR2 is SYGVKD. Between the trimmed V and J ends, which lost 7 bases and 4 bases, there was a span of 7 bases. This CDR3 is built from 11 residues. The CDR3 DNA sequence: TGTGCCATCACTGACAGCTATGGCTACACCTTC. It encodes CAITDSYGYTF.

The rearrangement links TRBV28 to TRBJ2-7, with 8 positions matching TRBD2. The J segment lost 3 bases and the V segment lost 5 bases, leaving 18 bases of the junction unmatched. The CDR3 runs to 18 residues. The V gene's germline CDR1 is MDHEN and CDR2 SYDVKM. In DNA form, the CDR3 reads TGTGCCAGCAGTGCCCCTATTTTAGCGGGAAGAACTTTCTACGAGCAGTACTTC. This encodes CASSAPILAGRTFYEQYF. The whole variable domain, remainder taken from reference TRBV28 and TRBJ2-7, is DVKVTQSSRYLVKRTGEKVFLECVQDMDHENMFWYRQDPGLGLRLIYFSYDVKMKEKGDIPEGYSVSREKKERFSLILESASTNQTSMYLCASSAPILAGRTFYEQYFGPGTRLTVT.

The chain has TRBV7-9 and TRBJ1-4, with a tentative D call TRBD1 (6 bases). The V and J ends lost 6 bases and 6 bases respectively, with 17 bases between them. The germline V gene encodes CDR1 SEHNR and CDR2 FQNEAQ (reference sequence). The CDR3 consists of 15 residues. The CDR3 here is CASSQTGGLDEKLFF. The CDR3 nucleotides are TGTGCCAGCAGTCAAACCGGGGGGCTGGATGAAAAACTGTTTTTT.

The chain links TRBV4-2 to TRBJ1-1, with D perhaps TRBD1 (5 bases). Germline CDR1 is LGHNA and CDR2 is YNFKEQ. With 0 bases removed from V and 4 bases from J, the gap between germline ends came to 12 bases. The CDR3 extends over 15 amino acids. The CDR3 nucleotides are TGTGCCAGCAGCCAAGAAGACCGCAGGGCCACTGAAGCTTTCTTT. Translation: CASSQEDRRATEAFF.

This chain joins TRBV4-3 and TRBJ2-3; 9 bases agree with TRBD2. From germline, CDR1 is LGHNA and CDR2 YSLEER. The CDR3 has 14 residues. Trimming at V came to 1 base and at J to 11 bases, leaving 7 bases not matched to a gene. The CDR3 loop is CASSQAGAGGRQYF. The CDR3 nucleotides read TGCGCCAGCAGCCAAGCAGGAGCGGGAGGTAGGCAGTATTTT.